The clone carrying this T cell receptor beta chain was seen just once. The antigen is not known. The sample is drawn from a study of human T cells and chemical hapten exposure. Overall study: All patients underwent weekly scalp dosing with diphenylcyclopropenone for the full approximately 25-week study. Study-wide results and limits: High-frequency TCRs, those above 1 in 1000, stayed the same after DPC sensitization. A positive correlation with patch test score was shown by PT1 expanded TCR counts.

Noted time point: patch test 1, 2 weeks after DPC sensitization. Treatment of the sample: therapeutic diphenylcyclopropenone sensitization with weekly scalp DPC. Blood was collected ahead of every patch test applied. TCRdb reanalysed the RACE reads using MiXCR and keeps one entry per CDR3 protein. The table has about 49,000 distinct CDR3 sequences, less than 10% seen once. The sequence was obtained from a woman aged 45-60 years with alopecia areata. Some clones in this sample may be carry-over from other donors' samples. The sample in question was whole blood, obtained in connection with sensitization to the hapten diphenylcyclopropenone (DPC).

The chain's CDR3 is CASNGQLQETQYF. The DNA for the CDR3 is TGTGCCAGCAACGGACAGCTCCAAGAGACCCAGTACTTC. This chain links TRBV2 with TRBJ2-5; the D gene is possibly TRBD1 (6 bases). The V end lost 7 bases, the J end lost 1 base, and 10 bases lay between the germline ends. The CDR3 has 13 amino acids. CDR1 is SNHLY, CDR2 FYNNEI, per germline. Full variable domain (rest looked up from reference TRBV2 and TRBJ2-5): EPEVTQTPSHQVTQMGQEVILRCVPISNHLYFYWYRQILGQKVEFLVSFYNNEISEKSEIFDDQFSVERPDGSNFTLKIRSTKLEDSAMYFCASNGQLQETQYFGPGTRLLVL.